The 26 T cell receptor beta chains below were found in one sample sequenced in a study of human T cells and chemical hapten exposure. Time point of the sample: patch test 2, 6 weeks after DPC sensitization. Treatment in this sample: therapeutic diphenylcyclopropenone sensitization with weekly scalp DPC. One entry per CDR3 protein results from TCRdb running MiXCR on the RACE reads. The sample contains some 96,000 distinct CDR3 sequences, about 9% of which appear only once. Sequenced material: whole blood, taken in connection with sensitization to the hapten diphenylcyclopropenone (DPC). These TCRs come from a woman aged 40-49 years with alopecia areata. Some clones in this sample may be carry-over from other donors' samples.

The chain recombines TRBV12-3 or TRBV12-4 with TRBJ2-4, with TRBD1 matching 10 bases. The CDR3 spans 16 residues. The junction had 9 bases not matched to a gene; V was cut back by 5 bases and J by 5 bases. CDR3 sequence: CASSPSPGQGQNIQYF. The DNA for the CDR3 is TGTGCCAGCAGTCCTTCTCCGGGACAGGGGCAAAACATTCAGTACTTC.

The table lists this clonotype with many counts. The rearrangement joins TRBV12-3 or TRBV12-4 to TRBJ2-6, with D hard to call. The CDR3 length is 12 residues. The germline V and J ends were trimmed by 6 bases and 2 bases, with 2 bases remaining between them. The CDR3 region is CASRPGANVLTF. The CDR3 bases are TGTGCCAGCAGACCTGGGGCCAACGTCCTGACTTTC.

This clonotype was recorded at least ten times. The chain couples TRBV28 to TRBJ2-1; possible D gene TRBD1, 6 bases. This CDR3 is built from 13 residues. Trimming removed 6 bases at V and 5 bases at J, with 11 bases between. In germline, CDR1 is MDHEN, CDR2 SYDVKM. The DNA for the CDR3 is TGTGCCAGCAGGGGAGCAGGGGACAATGAGCAGTTCTTC. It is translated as CASRGAGDNEQFF.

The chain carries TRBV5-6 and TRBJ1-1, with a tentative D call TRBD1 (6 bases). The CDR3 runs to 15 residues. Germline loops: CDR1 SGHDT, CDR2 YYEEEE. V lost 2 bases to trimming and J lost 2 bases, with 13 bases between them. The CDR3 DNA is TGTGCCAGCAGCTTAACAGGGAGGGTAAACACTGAAGCTTTCTTT. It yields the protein CASSLTGRVNTEAFF.

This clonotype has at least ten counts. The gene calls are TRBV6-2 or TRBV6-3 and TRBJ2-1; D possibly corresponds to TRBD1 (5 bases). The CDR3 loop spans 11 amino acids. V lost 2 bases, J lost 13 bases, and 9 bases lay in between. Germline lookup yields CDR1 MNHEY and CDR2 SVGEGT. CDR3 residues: CASSYGQPQFF. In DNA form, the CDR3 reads TGTGCCAGCAGTTACGGACAACCTCAGTTCTTC.

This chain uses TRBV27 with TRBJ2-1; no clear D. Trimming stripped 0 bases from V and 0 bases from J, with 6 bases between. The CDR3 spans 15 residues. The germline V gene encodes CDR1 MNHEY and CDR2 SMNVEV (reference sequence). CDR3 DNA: TGTGCCAGCAGTTTATCTCTGAGCTCCTACAATGAGCAGTTCTTC. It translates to CASSLSLSSYNEQFF.

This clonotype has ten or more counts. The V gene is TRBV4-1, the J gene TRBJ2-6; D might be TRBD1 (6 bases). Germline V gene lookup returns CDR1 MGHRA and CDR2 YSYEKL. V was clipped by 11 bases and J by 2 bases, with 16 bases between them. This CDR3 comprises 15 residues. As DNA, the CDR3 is TGCGCCGGAAGACAGGATCTCACTGGGGCCAACGTCCTGACTTTC. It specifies CAGRQDLTGANVLTF.

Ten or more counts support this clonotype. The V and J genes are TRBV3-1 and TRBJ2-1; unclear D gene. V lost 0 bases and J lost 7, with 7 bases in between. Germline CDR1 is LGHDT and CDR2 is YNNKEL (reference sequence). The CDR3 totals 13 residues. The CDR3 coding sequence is TGTGCCAGCAGCCAAGATAGGTTTAATGAGCAGTTCTTC. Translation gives CASSQDRFNEQFF.

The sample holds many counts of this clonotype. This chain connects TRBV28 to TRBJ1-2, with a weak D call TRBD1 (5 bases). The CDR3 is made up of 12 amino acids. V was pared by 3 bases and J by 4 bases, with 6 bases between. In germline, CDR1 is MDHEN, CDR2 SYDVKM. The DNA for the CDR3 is TGTGCCAGCAGTTTGAGGGGCTATGGCTACACCTTC. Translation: CASSLRGYGYTF.

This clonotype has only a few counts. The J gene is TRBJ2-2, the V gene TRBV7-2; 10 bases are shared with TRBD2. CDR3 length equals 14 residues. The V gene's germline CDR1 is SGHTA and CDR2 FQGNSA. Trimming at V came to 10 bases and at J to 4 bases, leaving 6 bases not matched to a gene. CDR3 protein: CAIQGLAVTGELFF. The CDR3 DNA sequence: TGTGCCATCCAAGGACTAGCGGTCACCGGGGAGCTGTTTTTT.

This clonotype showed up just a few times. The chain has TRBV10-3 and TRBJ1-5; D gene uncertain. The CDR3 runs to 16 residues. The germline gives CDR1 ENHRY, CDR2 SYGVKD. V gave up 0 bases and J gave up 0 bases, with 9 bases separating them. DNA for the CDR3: TGTGCCATCAGTGAGTCGAGACGGTATAGCAATCAGCCCCAGCATTTT. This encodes CAISESRRYSNQPQHF.

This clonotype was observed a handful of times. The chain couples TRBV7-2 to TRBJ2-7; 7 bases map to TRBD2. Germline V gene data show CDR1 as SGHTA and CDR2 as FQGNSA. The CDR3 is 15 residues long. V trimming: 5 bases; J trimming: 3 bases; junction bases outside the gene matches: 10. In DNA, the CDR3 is TGTGCCAGCAGCCCTCAAGCGGGGACGGACTACGAGCAGTACTTC. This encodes CASSPQAGTDYEQYF.

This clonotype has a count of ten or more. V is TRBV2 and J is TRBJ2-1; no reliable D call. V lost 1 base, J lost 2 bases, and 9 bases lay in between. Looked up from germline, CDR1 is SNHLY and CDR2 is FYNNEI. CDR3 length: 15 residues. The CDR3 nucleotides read TGTGCCAGCAGTGAAGATGCCAGACCCTACAATGAGCAGTTCTTC. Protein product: CASSEDARPYNEQFF.

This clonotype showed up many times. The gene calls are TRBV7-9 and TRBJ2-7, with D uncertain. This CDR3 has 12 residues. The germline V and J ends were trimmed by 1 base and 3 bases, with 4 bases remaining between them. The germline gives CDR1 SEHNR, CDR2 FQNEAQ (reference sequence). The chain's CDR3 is CASSLEVYEQYF. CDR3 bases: TGTGCCAGCAGCTTAGAGGTCTACGAGCAGTACTTC.

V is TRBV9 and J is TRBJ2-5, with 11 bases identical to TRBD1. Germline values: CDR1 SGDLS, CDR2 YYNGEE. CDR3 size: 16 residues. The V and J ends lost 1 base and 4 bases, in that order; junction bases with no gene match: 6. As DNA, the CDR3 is TGTGCCAGCAGCGTAAACCCCGGGACAGGGGGAGAGACCCAGTACTTC. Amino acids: CASSVNPGTGGETQYF.

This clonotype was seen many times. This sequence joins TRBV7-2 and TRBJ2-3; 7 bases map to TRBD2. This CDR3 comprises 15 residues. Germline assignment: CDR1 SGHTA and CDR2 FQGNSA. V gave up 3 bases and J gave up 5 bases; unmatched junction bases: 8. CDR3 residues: CASSFGSGAGDTQYF. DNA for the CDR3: TGTGCCAGCAGCTTTGGGAGCGGGGCGGGAGATACGCAGTATTTT.

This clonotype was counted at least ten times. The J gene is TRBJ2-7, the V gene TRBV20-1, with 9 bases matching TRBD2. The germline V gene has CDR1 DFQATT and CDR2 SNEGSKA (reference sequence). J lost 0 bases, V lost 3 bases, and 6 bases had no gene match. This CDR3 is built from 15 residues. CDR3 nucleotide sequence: TGCAGTGCTAGCCGTGGTAGCGGGAGCTCCTACGAGCAGTACTTC. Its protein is CSASRGSGSSYEQYF.

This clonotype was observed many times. The CDR3 spells CSVVVDTQSYEQYF. CDR3 DNA: TGCAGCGTTGTAGTCGACACCCAATCCTACGAGCAGTACTTC. V and J are TRBV29-1 and TRBJ2-7; no firm D call. CDR1 SQVTM and CDR2 ANQGSEA come from the germline V gene. V shed 4 bases and J shed 1 base, with 14 bases lying between them. The CDR3 covers 14 residues.

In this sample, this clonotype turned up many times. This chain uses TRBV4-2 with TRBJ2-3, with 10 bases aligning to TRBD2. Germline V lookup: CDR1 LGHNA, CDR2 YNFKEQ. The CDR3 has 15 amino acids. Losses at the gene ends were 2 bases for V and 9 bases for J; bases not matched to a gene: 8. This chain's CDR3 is CASSQFGIAGGTQYF. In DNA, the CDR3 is TGTGCCAGCAGCCAATTCGGAATAGCGGGAGGCACGCAGTATTTT.

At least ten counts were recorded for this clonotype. CDR3 sequence (DNA): TGTGCCAGCAGCCGTGCCCCGGTGAACACTGAAGCTTTCTTT. Its translation: CASSRAPVNTEAFF. The rearrangement joins TRBV5-5 to TRBJ1-1; no clear D gene. This CDR3 contains 14 residues. V was pared by 4 bases and J by 0 bases, with 10 bases between. Per the germline V gene, CDR1 is SGHKS and CDR2 is YYEKEE (reference sequence). The whole variable domain, filled in from reference TRBV5-5 and TRBJ1-1, reads DAGVTQSPTHLIKTRGQQVTLRCSPISGHKSVSWYQQVLGQGPQFIFQYYEKEERGRGNFPDRFSARQFPNYSSELNVNALLLGDSALYLCASSRAPVNTEAFFGQGTRLTVV.

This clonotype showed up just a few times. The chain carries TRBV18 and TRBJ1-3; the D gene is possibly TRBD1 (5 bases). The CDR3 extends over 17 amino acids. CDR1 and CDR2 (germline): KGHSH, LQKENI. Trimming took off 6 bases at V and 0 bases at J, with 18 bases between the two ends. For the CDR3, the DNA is TGTGCCAGCTCGACAGCAGCGGGGGTATCCTCTGGAAACACCATATATTTT. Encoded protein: CASSTAAGVSSGNTIYF.

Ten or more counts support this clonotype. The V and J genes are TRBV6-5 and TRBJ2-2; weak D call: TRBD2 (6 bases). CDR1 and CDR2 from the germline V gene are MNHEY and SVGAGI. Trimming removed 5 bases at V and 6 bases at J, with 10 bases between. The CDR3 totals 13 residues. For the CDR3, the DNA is TGTGCCAGCAGTACCACTAGCCCCGGGGAGCTGTTTTTT. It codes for CASSTTSPGELFF.

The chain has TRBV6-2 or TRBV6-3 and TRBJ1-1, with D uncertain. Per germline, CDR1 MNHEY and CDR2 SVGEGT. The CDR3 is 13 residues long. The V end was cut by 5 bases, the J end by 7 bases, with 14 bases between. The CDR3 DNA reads TGTGCCAGCAGTAAACACGAACAGCTTGAAGCTTTCTTT. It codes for CASSKHEQLEAFF.

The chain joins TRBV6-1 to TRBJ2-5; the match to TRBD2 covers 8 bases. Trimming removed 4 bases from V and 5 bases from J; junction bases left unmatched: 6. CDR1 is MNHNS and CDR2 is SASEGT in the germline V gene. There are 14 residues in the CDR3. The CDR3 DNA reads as TGTGCCAGCAGTGTCGGGACGGGAGGGGAGACCCAGTACTTC. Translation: CASSVGTGGETQYF.

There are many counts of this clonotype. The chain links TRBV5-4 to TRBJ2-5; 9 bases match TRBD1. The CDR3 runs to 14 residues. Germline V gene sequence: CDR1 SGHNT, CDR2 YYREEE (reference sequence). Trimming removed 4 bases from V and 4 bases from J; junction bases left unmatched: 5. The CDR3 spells CASSGTGGRETQYF. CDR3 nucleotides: TGTGCCAGCAGCGGAACAGGGGGCCGAGAGACCCAGTACTTC.

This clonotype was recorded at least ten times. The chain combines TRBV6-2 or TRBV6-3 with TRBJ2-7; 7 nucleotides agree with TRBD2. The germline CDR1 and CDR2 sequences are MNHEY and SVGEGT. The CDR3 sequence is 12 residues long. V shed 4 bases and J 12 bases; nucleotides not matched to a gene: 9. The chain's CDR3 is CASSLFAGVTYF. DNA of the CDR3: TGTGCCAGCAGTTTATTCGCGGGAGTTACGTACTTC.